This T cell receptor (beta chain) was identified during a study of response to subunit inactivated influenza vaccine (dated by TCRdb to 2016 to 2019). Study-level background: The study used deep quantitative T cell receptor repertoire profiling to track responses to a trivalent subunit inactivated influenza vaccine.

Points the paper makes about the study in general: The authors proposed that each seasonal influenza vaccination may bring in only a limited number of new T cells.

The method behind the library was RT-PCR. The data were produced on an Illumina HiSeq 2500. Using fastp at Q25 and MiXCR, TCRdb reprocessed the public reads and kept productive beta chains. Each CDR3 protein appears once, grouped with its most common genes and DNA. The sample table holds over 650,000 distinct CDR3 sequences, of which around 20% were seen once. The leading ten clones occupy approximately 11% of the sample. The CDR3 covers 17 residues, taking in both the cysteine and the phenylalanine. Only the CDR3 portion is preserved as DNA: 51 bases, with reading frame beginning at the first base. From the germline V gene, CDR1 is SGDLS and CDR2 is YYNGEE. Trimming removed 0 bases from V and 6 bases from J, leaving 19 bases between the germline ends. A remark on this clonotype: Its specific antigen is unknown. One base away there is no much larger clone; base qualities are not given.

The input for sequencing was PBMCs from blood, taken 4 to 6 days after vaccination. The receptor was derived from a man aged 45-65 years who received an inactivated influenza vaccine. Donor details come from another sample of the same person, matched by shared clones. In this chain, TRBV9 is recombined with TRBJ2-1; no D gene can be assigned with confidence. This receptor carries the CDR3 CASSVAGRGSRGNEQFF. Read as DNA, the sequence is TGTGCCAGCAGCGTAGCGGGCAGAGGCAGTAGAGGCAATGAGCAGTTCTTC. With all but the CDR3 taken from the reference TRBV9 and TRBJ2-1 genes, the full variable domain is: DSGVTQTPKHLITATGQRVTLRCSPRSGDLSVYWYQQSLDQGLQFLIQYYNGEERAKGNILERFSAQQFPDLHSELNLSSLELGDSALYFCASSVAGRGSRGNEQFFGPGTRLTVL.